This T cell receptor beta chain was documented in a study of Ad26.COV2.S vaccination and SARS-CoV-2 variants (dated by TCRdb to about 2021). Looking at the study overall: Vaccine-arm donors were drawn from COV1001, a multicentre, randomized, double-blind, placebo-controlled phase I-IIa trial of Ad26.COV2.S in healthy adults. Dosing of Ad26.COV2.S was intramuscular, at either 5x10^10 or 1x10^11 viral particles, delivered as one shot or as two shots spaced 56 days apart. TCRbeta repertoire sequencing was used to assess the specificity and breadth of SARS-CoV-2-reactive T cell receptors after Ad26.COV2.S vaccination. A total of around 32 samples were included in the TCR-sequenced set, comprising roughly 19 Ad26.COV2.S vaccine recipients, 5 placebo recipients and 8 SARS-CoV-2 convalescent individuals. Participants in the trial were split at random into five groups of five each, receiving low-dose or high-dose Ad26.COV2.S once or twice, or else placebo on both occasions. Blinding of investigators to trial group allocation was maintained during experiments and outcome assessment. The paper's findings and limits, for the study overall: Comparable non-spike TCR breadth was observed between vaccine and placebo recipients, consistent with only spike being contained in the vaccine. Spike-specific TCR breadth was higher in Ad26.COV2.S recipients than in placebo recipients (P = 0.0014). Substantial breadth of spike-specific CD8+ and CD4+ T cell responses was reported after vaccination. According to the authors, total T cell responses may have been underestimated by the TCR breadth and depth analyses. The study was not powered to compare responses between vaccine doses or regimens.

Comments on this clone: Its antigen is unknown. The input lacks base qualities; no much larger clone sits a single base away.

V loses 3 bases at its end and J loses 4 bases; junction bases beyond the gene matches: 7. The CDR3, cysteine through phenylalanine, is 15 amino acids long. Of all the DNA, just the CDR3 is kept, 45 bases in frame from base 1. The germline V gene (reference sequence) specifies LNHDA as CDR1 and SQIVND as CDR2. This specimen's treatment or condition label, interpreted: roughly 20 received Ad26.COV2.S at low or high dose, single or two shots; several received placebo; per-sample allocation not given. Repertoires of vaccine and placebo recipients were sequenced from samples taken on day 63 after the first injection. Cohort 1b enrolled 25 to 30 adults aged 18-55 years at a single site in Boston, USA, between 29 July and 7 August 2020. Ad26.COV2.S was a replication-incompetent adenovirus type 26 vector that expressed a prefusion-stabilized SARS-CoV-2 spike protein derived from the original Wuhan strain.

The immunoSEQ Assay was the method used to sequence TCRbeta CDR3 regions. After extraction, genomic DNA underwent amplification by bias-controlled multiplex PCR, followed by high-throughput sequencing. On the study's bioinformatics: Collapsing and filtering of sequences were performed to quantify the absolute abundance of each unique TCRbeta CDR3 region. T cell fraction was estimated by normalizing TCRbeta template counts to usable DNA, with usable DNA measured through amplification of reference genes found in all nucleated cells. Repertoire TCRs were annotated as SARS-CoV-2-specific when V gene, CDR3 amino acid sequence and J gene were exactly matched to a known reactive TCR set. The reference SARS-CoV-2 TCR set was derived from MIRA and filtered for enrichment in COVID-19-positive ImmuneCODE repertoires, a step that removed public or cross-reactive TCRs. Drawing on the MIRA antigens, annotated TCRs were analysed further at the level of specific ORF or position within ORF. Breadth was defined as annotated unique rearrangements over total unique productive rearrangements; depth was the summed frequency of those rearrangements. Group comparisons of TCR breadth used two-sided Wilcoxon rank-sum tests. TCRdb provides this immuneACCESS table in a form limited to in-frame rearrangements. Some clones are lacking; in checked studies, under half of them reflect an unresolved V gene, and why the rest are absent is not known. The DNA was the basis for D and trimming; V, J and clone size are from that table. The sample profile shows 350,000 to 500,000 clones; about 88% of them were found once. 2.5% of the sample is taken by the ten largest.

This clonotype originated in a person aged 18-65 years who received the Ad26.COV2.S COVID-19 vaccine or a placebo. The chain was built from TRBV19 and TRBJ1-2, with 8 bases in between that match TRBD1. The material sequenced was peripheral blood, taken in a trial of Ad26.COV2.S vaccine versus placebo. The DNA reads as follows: TGTGCCAGTAGTATCGCGGGGACAGGAGGCTATGGCTACACCTTC. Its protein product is CASSIAGTGGYGYTF.